This entry is about one T cell receptor beta chain. Its target is unknown. The sample belongs to a study of cytomegalovirus exposure and HLA in healthy donors. Study-wide results and caveats: A previous analysis found most TCR beta V segments productive roughly 90% or roughly 30% of the time. V- and J-gene trimming of TCR beta was linked (in a later analysis) to a missense DCLRE1C variant.

60 Vbeta and 13 Jbeta primers were used in PCR. Clones were sequenced by immunoSEQ multiplex PCR, and TCRdb holds only the in-frame ones, with some missing. The data hold approximately 150,000 clones, with around 78% observed a single time. V lost 9 bases and J lost 4, with 18 bases in between. The CDR3 is made up of 14 amino acids. The germline V gene encodes CDR1 SNHLY and CDR2 FYNNEI. The chain uses TRBV2 and TRBJ1-1, with D perhaps matching TRBD1 (6 bases). The receptor's source is a woman aged 40 to 50 in good health and CMV-seropositive. The sample comprised PBMCs. In DNA, the CDR3 is TGTGCCAGAAAGCTAGGGGGATACGGCACTGAAGCTTTCTTT. Translated, it gives CARKLGGYGTEAFF.